This TCR beta chain appears in the sequencing data of a study of T cells in Graves' hyperthyroidism and ophthalmopathy. Trimming left V 0 bases short and J 3 bases short, with 9 bases between. The CDR3 is 14 amino acids. Germline CDR1 MNHEY, CDR2 SVGAGI. Stable Graves' hyperthyroidism meant no ophthalmopathy progression within 18 months. Researchers amplified the TCR beta CDR3 regions from RNA transcripts. When the TCR CDR3 underwent first-round RT-PCR, the HTBI primer set was used. TCRdb reprocessed the multiplex PCR reads with MiXCR, giving one entry per CDR3 protein. The table lists 470,000 or so distinct CDR3 sequences, under 25% of them singletons, with 26% in the top ten. The sample holds one count of this clonotype. A read error may be the cause here, since a much bigger clone is one base away. The missing conserved phenylalanine or tryptophan at the end of this CDR3 makes a read error likely.

This chain links TRBV6-5 with TRBJ2-7; D gene ambiguous. The material sequenced was blood. The source of this sequence is a man aged 18 to 30 with Graves' hyperthyroidism. The CDR3 sequence: CASSYSGSRYEQYC. The CDR3 DNA sequence: TGTGCCAGCAGTTACTCAGGGTCCCGCTACGAGCAGTACTGC.